Listed here is a single TCR beta chain. This clone has just a few counts. The specificity of this receptor is unknown. Base qualities are missing; no much larger clone stands one base away. This CDR3 is also generated by other DNA sequences in the sample. This sample stems from a study of shared clonotypes between healthy human individuals (dated by TCRdb to the early 2020s). A note on the overall study: The cohort comprised a couple of women and three men aged 18 to 49 years. For each donor, CD4 naive and CD4 memory were each run on three plates, CD8 naive on two plates, and CD8 memory on one plate. The study deeply sequenced blood TCR repertoires of about 5 healthy adults to estimate repertoire size and the extent of clonotype sharing between individuals. Libraries were prepared and TCR repertoires were sequenced by different laboratories using diverse techniques, in order to increase sequencing depth and limit assay-specific biases. Leukapheresis yielded between about 0.8 and 9.5 billion PBMCs per donor. Results the study describes overall, beyond this receptor: Based on pairwise subsampling, the degree of clonotype sharing among donors was expected to be affected by sequencing depth. About 4.5% of naive CD4, 3.5% of naive CD8, 2.3% of memory CD4, and 0.4% of memory CD8 clonotypes were shared across several donors. The small number of donors limited the genetic and exposure-history diversity represented. Clonotypes shared by all four sorted-subset donors showed higher generation probabilities than non-shared clonotypes. Naive subsets generally had larger estimated clonotype richness than memory subsets. Even with the large sequencing depth, rarefaction of the sorted-subset datasets indicated that sequencing was incomplete. Sampling was restricted to blood, and TCR repertoires in tissue are likely to differ from TCR repertoires in blood.

The donors were healthy, HIV-negative adults with no recently reported acute infections or vaccinations. Only Caucasian adults living in Nashville, Tennessee, USA were represented among the donors. CD4+ T cells were enriched by magnetic negative selection, after which naive cells were positively selected on CD45RA and the negative fraction was taken as the memory subset. Blood was obtained by leukapheresis, after which PBMCs were separated by Ficoll-Histopaque density gradient centrifugation and cryopreserved in liquid nitrogen vapor phase. Purity and quantity of every magnetically sorted T cell population were checked by analytical flow cytometry. Genomic DNA was isolated from every sorted fraction and measured by UV absorbance on a Nanodrop 2000c. Including cysteine and phenylalanine, the CDR3 has 14 amino acids. The kept DNA is CDR3 alone, 42 bases in frame from the first base. Clipping removes 3 bases from V and 2 bases from J, with 0 as the unmatched junction base count. CDR1 KGHSH and CDR2 LQKENI were looked up in the germline V gene.

Using the deep immunoSEQ assay, TCR CDR3 regions were amplified from genomic DNA by multiplex PCR. Genomic DNA extracted from each cell subset was distributed evenly over all wells of several immunoSEQ 96-well plates, and each plate served as one replicate. For sorted subsets, about 200 ng genomic DNA, equal to 30,000 or so T cell genomes, was loaded into each replicate PCR. Purified libraries were measured with a Qubit 3.0 fluorometer, size-checked on a Bioanalyzer 2100, and measured again with the KAPA Library Quantification kit. A separate single-read 150-cycle Illumina NextSeq 550 flow cell was used to sequence each immunoSEQ 96-well plate. As for the original processing: Because the immunoSEQ output held only junctional sequences and lacked quality scores, the filtering could not match the filtering applied to full-length reads. Sequences were annotated with PyIR, a Python wrapper for IgBLAST v1.9, using IMGT germline references to assign V/J genes and CDR3. Reads were removed for weak V/J assignments (E-value above 1e-6), missing CDR3, stop codons, out-of-frame junctions, or ambiguous translated residues. V3J clonotypes were defined as sequences sharing an identical inferred V gene, J gene, and CDR3 amino acid sequence. Percentage overlap between repertoires was computed as shared unique clonotypes divided by the size of the smaller repertoire. Richness of each repertoire was evaluated using RTK rarefaction, the Chao1 estimator, and Recon v2.1 estimates of unobserved clonotypes. For all TCRbeta clonotypes obtained by the gDNA method from four donors, generation probabilities were computed with OLGA. The table comes from immuneACCESS by way of TCRdb, which keeps in-frame sequences with V and J called. Part of the clones is missing from these tables; in studies checked, under half for an unresolved V gene and the rest for unknown reasons. V and J calls plus clone size are reproduced from that table; the DNA served to infer D and trimming. Within this sample are about 1 million clones, with under 80% of them counted one time only. The ten largest clones take up about 1.5% of the sample.

Sequenced: memory CD4+ T cells sorted from blood. Per the publication, the cell subset or site label means: CD45RA-negative fraction. This receptor was obtained from a man aged 18-30 years in good health. The chain couples TRBV18 to TRBJ1-5; 8 junctional bases match TRBD1. This receptor has the CDR3 CASSPTGGNQPQHF. The bases read TGTGCCAGCTCACCGACAGGGGGCAATCAGCCCCAGCATTTT.